Below, 17 T cell receptor beta chains from the same sample are listed, as sequenced in a study of blood T cell repertoires in COVID-19. Libraries were prepared by immunoSEQ multiplex PCR; TCRdb keeps only in-frame clonotypes and omits some of them. The sample has tens of thousands of clones; less than 90% are singletons. The sequenced material came from peripheral blood. The receptors were gathered from a man older than 75 with acute or convalescent COVID-19.

This chain connects TRBV6-1 to TRBJ2-5; possible D gene TRBD2, 6 bases. Trimming took 3 bases from V and 1 from J, leaving 9 bases between them. This CDR3 is built from 14 residues. Per germline, CDR1 MNHNS and CDR2 SASEGT. The CDR3 here is CASSDGGAQETQYF. The DNA of the CDR3 is TGTGCCAGCAGTGACGGCGGGGCCCAAGAGACCCAGTACTTC.

The J gene is TRBJ1-5, the V gene TRBV11-2; no clear D gene. Trimming removed 5 bases at V and 4 bases at J, with 9 bases between. The CDR3 extends over 13 amino acids. Germline assignment: CDR1 SGHAT and CDR2 FQNNGV. The DNA of the CDR3 is TGTGCCAGCAGCCTGACACCTAATCAGCCCCAGCATTTT. As protein: CASSLTPNQPQHF.

The chain carries TRBV3-1 (or the pseudogene TRBV3-2) and TRBJ2-7, with D tentatively TRBD1 (6 bases). V shed 2 bases and J shed 4 bases, with 6 bases lying between them. This CDR3 region has 12 residues. Germline V gives CDR1 LGHDT, CDR2 YNNKEL (reference sequence). The CDR3 sequence is CASSQQGYEQYF. CDR3 nucleotides: TGTGCCAGCAGCCAACAGGGGTACGAGCAGTACTTC.

The chain carries TRBV11-3 and TRBJ2-5; TRBD2 agrees at 10 bases. CDR1 and CDR2 from the germline V gene are SGHNT and YENEEA. V shed 2 bases and J 5 bases; nucleotides not matched to a gene: 2. CDR3 length: 14 residues. Written as DNA, the CDR3 is TGTGCCAGCAGCTTAAGCGGGAGGGGCGAGACCCAGTACTTC. Its translation is CASSLSGRGETQYF.

This chain links TRBV5-1 with TRBJ1-3; no clear D gene. Germline V gene data show CDR1 as SGHRS and CDR2 as YFSETQ. The ends were cut back, 0 bases at V and 2 bases at J, with 6 bases in the middle. This CDR3 has 14 residues. The CDR3 region is CASSLDGAGNTIYF. In DNA form, the CDR3 reads TGCGCCAGCAGCTTGGACGGGGCTGGAAACACCATATATTTT.

The CDR3 DNA follows: TGTGCCTGGAGCGGGACAGGGGTCAATCAGCCCCAGCATTTT. Its protein product is CAWSGTGVNQPQHF. This chain joins TRBV30 and TRBJ1-5; 10 nucleotides match TRBD1. The V gene's germline CDR1 is GTSNPN and CDR2 SVGIG (reference sequence). The V segment lost 3 bases and the J segment 3 bases; nucleotides outside the gene matches: 2. The CDR3 covers 14 residues. Using reference TRBV30 and TRBJ1-5 for the parts outside the CDR3, the full variable domain is SQTIHQWPATLVQPVGSPLSLECTVEGTSNPNLYWYRQAAGRGLQLLFYSVGIGQISSEVPQNLSASRPQDRQFILSSKKLLLSDSGFYLCAWSGTGVNQPQHFGDGTRLSIL.

The gene calls are TRBV6-6 and TRBJ2-6; 7 nucleotides agree with TRBD1. The J segment lost 2 bases and the V segment lost 5 bases, leaving 15 bases of the junction unmatched. CDR3 length: 19 residues. Germline CDR1 and CDR2: MNHNY and SVGAGI (reference sequence). CDR3 sequence reads: CASSRQGELVGTGANVLTF. In DNA form, the CDR3 reads TGTGCCAGCAGTCGGCAGGGGGAGTTGGTAGGAACTGGGGCCAACGTCCTGACTTTC.

The gene calls are TRBV6-1 and TRBJ1-5; 11 bases agree with TRBD1. From germline, CDR1 is MNHNS and CDR2 SASEGT. The CDR3 runs 17 residues. V was pared by 2 bases and J by 7 bases, with 10 bases of the junction left unmatched. CDR3 sequence (DNA): TGTGCCAGCAGTGAACCGGGACAGGGGGGATCAAGACAGCCCCAGCATTTT. Translation gives CASSEPGQGGSRQPQHF.

The chain uses TRBV24-1 and TRBJ2-1, with 13 bases matching TRBD2. The CDR3 sequence is 16 residues long. V was pared by 3 bases and J by 5 bases, with 3 bases of the junction left unmatched. Per germline, CDR1 KGHDR and CDR2 SFDVKD. The DNA for the CDR3 is TGTGCCACCAGTGATCGACTAGCGGGAGGACACAATGAGCAGTTCTTC. Amino acids: CATSDRLAGGHNEQFF.

The chain couples TRBV4-3 to TRBJ2-4, with D maybe TRBD1 (6 bases). The CDR3 is 17 residues long. V lost 0 bases and J 0 bases, leaving 12 bases between the germline ends. The germline CDR1 and CDR2 sequences are LGHNA and YSLEER. CDR3 bases: TGCGCCAGCAGCCAAGATTCCAGGGGAAAAGCCAAAAACATTCAGTACTTC. Its protein is CASSQDSRGKAKNIQYF.

V usage is TRBV28 and J usage is TRBJ1-5, with D maybe TRBD1 (5 bases). Between the trimmed V and J ends, which lost 3 bases and 6 bases, there was a span of 12 bases. The CDR3 has 14 amino acids. Germline V gene sequence: CDR1 MDHEN, CDR2 SYDVKM. The CDR3 DNA is TGTGCCAGCAGTTTTTCAGGGAACGGTCAGCCCCAGCATTTT. It yields the protein CASSFSGNGQPQHF. Full variable domain (rest looked up from reference TRBV28 and TRBJ1-5): DVKVTQSSRYLVKRTGEKVFLECVQDMDHENMFWYRQDPGLGLRLIYFSYDVKMKEKGDIPEGYSVSREKKERFSLILESASTNQTSMYLCASSFSGNGQPQHFGDGTRLSIL.

V and J are TRBV5-6 and TRBJ1-5; 10 bases are a match to TRBD1. Looked up from germline, CDR1 is SGHDT and CDR2 is YYEEEE. This CDR3 has 14 amino acids. The trim removed 4 bases at V and 10 bases at J, leaving 8 bases unmatched. The CDR3, as DNA: TGTGCCAGCAGCCGGGACAGGGGCCTTCAACCCCAGCATTTT. Translation: CASSRDRGLQPQHF.

The chain carries TRBV6-4 and TRBJ1-5; TRBD1 matches 11 bases. This CDR3 has 14 residues. The germline V gene has CDR1 MRHNA and CDR2 SNTAGT. The V and J ends lost 6 bases and 6 bases, in that order; junction bases with no gene match: 4. CDR3 amino acids: CASRDRGHGQPQHF. The CDR3 DNA follows: TGTGCCAGCAGGGACAGGGGGCACGGTCAGCCCCAGCATTTT.

The gene calls are TRBV10-3 and TRBJ2-1, with unresolved D. This CDR3 comprises 17 residues. The germline V and J ends were trimmed by 3 bases and 0 bases, with 15 bases remaining between them. The germline gives CDR1 ENHRY, CDR2 SYGVKD. The CDR3 sequence is CAISDLPTLHSYNEQFF. The CDR3 DNA follows: TGTGCCATCAGTGATCTCCCCACTCTGCACTCCTACAATGAGCAGTTCTTC.

Here the CDR3 DNA reads TGTGCCTGGAGTATACGCGCGGGCAATCAGCCCCAGCATTTT. It codes for CAWSIRAGNQPQHF. J is TRBJ1-5 and V is TRBV30, with D uncertain. Germline-derived CDR1 and CDR2 are GTSNPN and SVGIG (reference sequence). Trimming shortened V by 2 bases and J by 2 bases, and 10 bases separated the two germline ends. The CDR3 sequence is 14 residues long. Filled out from reference TRBV30 and TRBJ1-5, the complete variable domain reads SQTIHQWPATLVQPVGSPLSLECTVEGTSNPNLYWYRQAAGRGLQLLFYSVGIGQISSEVPQNLSASRPQDRQFILSSKKLLLSDSGFYLCAWSIRAGNQPQHFGDGTRLSIL.

The chain is built from TRBV3-1 (or the pseudogene TRBV3-2) and TRBJ1-6, with D unresolved. V lost 4 bases to trimming and J lost 8 bases, with 15 bases between them. CDR1 is LGHDT and CDR2 is YNNKEL in the germline V gene (reference sequence). There are 15 residues in the CDR3. The CDR3 nucleotides are TGTGCCAGCAGCCTCACCCACTCCGGAGATTCACCCCTCCACTTT. This translates into CASSLTHSGDSPLHF.

This clone came up a few times. This rearrangement joins TRBV18 to TRBJ1-4; D possibly corresponds to TRBD1 (5 bases). The V end was cut by 3 bases, the J end by 6 bases, with 11 bases between. The CDR3 is 14 amino acids. CDR1 and CDR2 from the germline V gene are KGHSH and LQKENI. This chain's CDR3 is CASSPGGGDEKLFF. The DNA for the CDR3 is TGTGCCAGCTCACCGGGTGGAGGGGATGAAAAACTGTTTTTT. The whole variable domain, remainder taken from reference TRBV18 and TRBJ1-4, is NAGVMQNPRHLVRRRGQEARLRCSPMKGHSHVYWYRQLPEEGLKFMVYLQKENIIDESGMPKERFSAEFPKEGPSILRIQQVVRGDSAAYFCASSPGGGDEKLFFGSGTQLSVL.